This is a list of T cell receptor beta chains from one sample in a study of CD8 T cells in ankylosing spondylitis. TCRdb reanalysed the 5' RACE reads using MiXCR and keeps one entry per CDR3 protein. The sample contains fewer than 130,000 distinct CDR3 sequences, less than 25% of which appear only once. The specimen sequenced was synovial fluid, either unsorted or a sorted T cell fraction (not recorded which). These receptors originate from a male donor with ankylosing spondylitis. The CDR3 runs from the conserved cysteine through the conserved F or W.

j_gene: TRBJ1-2
len: 15
v_gene: TRBV7-2
CDR3aa: CASSLDGTGDYGYTF

j_gene: TRBJ2-2
len: 19
v_gene: TRBV5-1
CDR3aa: CASSLPGLAGGRITGELFF

j_gene: TRBJ2-7
len: 14
v_gene: TRBV20-1
CDR3aa: CSASQTGVIHEQYF

j_gene: TRBJ1-1
len: 14
v_gene: TRBV10-3
CDR3aa: CAITRTAPATEAFF

j_gene: TRBJ1-5
len: 14
v_gene: TRBV28
CDR3aa: CASRAQGANQPQHF

j_gene: TRBJ1-4
len: 17
v_gene: TRBV21-1
CDR3aa: CASSKDRDYATNEKLFF

j_gene: TRBJ2-3
len: 14
v_gene: TRBV20-1
CDR3aa: CSATDRSSTDTQYF

j_gene: TRBJ2-3
len: 16
v_gene: TRBV5-5
CDR3aa: CASSSGTSLLTDTQYF

j_gene: TRBJ2-3
len: 14
v_gene: TRBV19
CDR3aa: CASSIEGQTDTQYF

j_gene: TRBJ1-2
len: 14
v_gene: TRBV12-3/TRBV12-4
CDR3aa: CASSSTGMGYGYTF

j_gene: TRBJ2-1
len: 15
v_gene: TRBV7-6
CDR3aa: CASSLAGISYNEQFF

j_gene: TRBJ2-1
len: 15
v_gene: TRBV20-1
CDR3aa: CSARDAGGLGNEQFF

j_gene: TRBJ2-3
len: 12
v_gene: TRBV30
CDR3aa: CAWSAGVDTQYF

j_gene: TRBJ2-4
len: 17
v_gene: TRBV10-3
CDR3aa: CAISESGQGFGKNIQYF

j_gene: TRBJ1-6
len: 15
v_gene: TRBV11-2
CDR3aa: CASSLVAARNSPLHF

j_gene: TRBJ2-1
len: 15
v_gene: TRBV3-1
CDR3aa: CASSTREQEKNEQFF

j_gene: TRBJ1-2
len: 13
v_gene: TRBV7-9
CDR3aa: CASSLGRGVGYTF

j_gene: TRBJ1-4
len: 12
v_gene: TRBV29-1
CDR3aa: CSVVTGGEKLFF

j_gene: TRBJ1-2
len: 13
v_gene: TRBV6-5
CDR3aa: CASSYLEGYGYTF

j_gene: TRBJ2-1
len: 22
v_gene: TRBV5-4
CDR3aa: CASSLGLIGGWQPLYSYNEQFF

j_gene: TRBJ2-1
len: 21
v_gene: TRBV27
CDR3aa: CASSFSTRTSGRPGGYNEQFF

j_gene: TRBJ2-7
len: 18
v_gene: TRBV5-1
CDR3aa: CASSAGTSGRAEAYEQYF

j_gene: TRBJ2-6
len: 15
v_gene: TRBV7-9
CDR3aa: CASSLRISGANVLTF

j_gene: TRBJ1-1
len: 12
v_gene: TRBV6-2/TRBV6-3
CDR3aa: CASRDVNTEAFF

j_gene: TRBJ2-2
len: 16
v_gene: TRBV3-1
CDR3aa: CASSQVTLTNTGELFF

j_gene: TRBJ1-1
len: 15
v_gene: TRBV12-3/TRBV12-4
CDR3aa: CASRPGQLMNTEAFF

j_gene: TRBJ2-2
len: 16
v_gene: TRBV4-2
CDR3aa: CASSPGVGVYTGELFF

j_gene: TRBJ2-2
len: 15
v_gene: TRBV2
CDR3aa: CASSETGRWAGELFF

j_gene: TRBJ2-2
len: 15
v_gene: TRBV10-3
CDR3aa: CASRNSGTNTGELFF

j_gene: TRBJ2-5
len: 17
v_gene: TRBV10-3
CDR3aa: CAISEVASGRVQETQYF